This T cell receptor beta chain was recovered during a study of beta chain features in type 1 diabetes. Expressed TCRB transcripts were sequenced because the entire RNA isolate underwent reverse transcription. The protocol was immunoSEQ multiplex PCR, while the TCRdb copy is restricted to in-frame clones and leaves out a portion. This table has a few hundred thousand clones, roughly an eighth appearing once. In this sample, this clone turned up a few times. Antigen specificity is unknown. Between the trimmed V and J ends, which lost 6 bases and 7 bases, there was a span of 21 bases. The CDR3 is 15 amino acids. Germline V gene sequence: CDR1 MNHEY, CDR2 SVGAGI. General study points: Type 1 diabetes patients had moderately but significantly shorter TCRB CDR3s in all four CD4+ subsets.

The specimen sequenced was naive CD4+ T cells from blood. The source of this sequence is a woman aged 18-29 years with type 1 diabetes. The rearrangement joins TRBV6-5 to TRBJ1-2; tentative D call: TRBD1 (5 bases). CDR3: CASSTGTPTRGGYTF. The DNA of the CDR3 is TGTGCCAGCAGCACCGGGACTCCAACAAGGGGTGGCTACACCTTC.